The 31 T cell receptor beta chains listed next were all sequenced from one sample in a study of pediatric ulcerative colitis. One to two pinch biopsies were taken from the rectum during colonoscopy. Some clones are missing from TCRdb's copy, which holds only in-frame ones; the method was immunoSEQ multiplex PCR. Altogether 10,000 to 12,000 clones are present, 80% to 90% being singletons, with the ten largest covering 3% to 5%. Sequenced: gut tissue. These receptors were collected from a girl between 5 and 17 years old who was a control in a study of pediatric ulcerative colitis.

This clone was counted once. This chain links TRBV11-2 with TRBJ1-2; possible D gene TRBD1, 5 bases. Per germline, CDR1 SGHAT and CDR2 FQNNGV. Trimming pared 0 bases from V and 8 bases from J, leaving 10 bases between. This CDR3 comprises 13 residues. CDR3 loop: CASSLDYRWGYTF. CDR3 DNA: TGTGCCAGCAGCTTAGATTACAGGTGGGGCTACACCTTC. The full variable domain, its missing parts supplied by reference TRBV11-2 and TRBJ1-2, is EAGVAQSPRYKIIEKRQSVAFWCNPISGHATLYWYQQILGQGPKLLIQFQNNGVVDDSQLPKDRFSAERLKGVDSTLKIQPAKLEDSAVYLCASSLDYRWGYTFGSGTRLTVV.

The rearrangement links TRBV7-9 to TRBJ2-1; D may be TRBD2 (5 bases). Trimming cost V 5 bases and J 0 bases, with 14 bases left between them. Per germline, CDR1 SEHNR and CDR2 FQNEAQ (reference sequence). CDR3 length: 16 amino acids. CDR3 in DNA: TGTGCCAGCAGCCAGGAGGAAATGAGCTCCTACAATGAGCAGTTCTTC. Its translation: CASSQEEMSSYNEQFF.

The chain links TRBV30 to TRBJ2-7; D call uncertain. CDR3 length: 10 residues. V shed 2 bases and J shed 5 bases, with 4 bases lying between them. Germline CDR1 is GTSNPN and CDR2 is SVGIG (reference sequence). CDR3 in amino acids: CAWSPHEQYF. CDR3 in DNA: TGTGCCTGGAGTCCACACGAGCAGTACTTC.

CDR3 protein: CASSLDYRGSSGANVLTF. The CDR3, as DNA: TGTGCCAGCAGCTTGGATTACAGGGGGAGCTCTGGGGCCAACGTCCTGACTTTC. This chain joins TRBV5-6 and TRBJ2-6; TRBD1 agrees at 8 bases. The germline CDR1 and CDR2 sequences are SGHDT and YYEEEE. The CDR3 loop spans 18 amino acids. With V trimmed by 0 bases and J by 0 bases, 5 bases remained unmatched.

The chain joins TRBV6-4 to TRBJ1-5; unclear D gene. Germline V lookup: CDR1 MRHNA, CDR2 SNTAGT. V was clipped by 0 bases and J by 0 bases, with 12 bases between them. The CDR3 length is 17 residues. CDR3 bases: TGTGCCAGCAGTGACTCGAACGGGATGAATAGCAATCAGCCCCAGCATTTT. Amino acids: CASSDSNGMNSNQPQHF.

The chain employs TRBV9 and TRBJ1-6, with D maybe TRBD1 (6 bases). Germline loops: CDR1 SGDLS, CDR2 YYNGEE. The CDR3 loop spans 13 amino acids. With 3 bases removed from V and 10 bases from J, the gap between germline ends came to 11 bases. This CDR3 reads CASSDMGASPLHF. The CDR3 bases are TGTGCCAGCAGCGACATGGGGGCGTCACCCCTCCACTTT.

DNA of the CDR3: TGTGCCAGTAGTTTTGGGACAGCTCCAGATACGCAGTATTTT. This gives the protein CASSFGTAPDTQYF. The chain has TRBV19 and TRBJ2-3, with 7 bases identical to TRBD1. Germline assignment: CDR1 LNHDA and CDR2 SQIVND (reference sequence). V lost 5 bases to trimming and J lost 4 bases; unmatched junction nucleotides: 6. The CDR3 is 14 residues long.

This clone showed up just a few times. CDR3 bases: TGCGCCAGCAGCTTAGGACTACCTTCCTACAATGAGCAGTTCTTC. Translating gives CASSLGLPSYNEQFF. This chain connects TRBV5-1 to TRBJ2-1; tentative D call: TRBD2 (6 bases). Trimming cost V 2 bases and J 1 base, with 10 bases left between them. CDR1 is SGHRS, CDR2 YFSETQ, per germline. The CDR3 covers 15 residues.

The J gene is TRBJ1-1, the V gene TRBV30; possible D gene TRBD1, 6 bases. Germline CDR1 and CDR2: GTSNPN and SVGIG (reference sequence). CDR3 length equals 12 residues. With 3 bases removed from V and 8 bases from J, the gap between germline ends came to 13 bases. The CDR3 DNA follows: TGTGCCTGGAGCCCGGGGGGCAGGGAAGCTTTCTTT. Translation: CAWSPGGREAFF.

This chain joins TRBV7-9 and TRBJ2-7; D unclear. The CDR3 loop spans 16 amino acids. Germline V CDR1 and CDR2: SEHNR, FQNEAQ (reference sequence). Trimming removed 5 bases at V and 0 bases at J, with 17 bases between. This chain's CDR3 is CASSRTRGSNSYEQYF. DNA of the CDR3: TGTGCCAGCAGCCGAACGCGTGGATCTAACTCCTACGAGCAGTACTTC.

The V gene is TRBV6-1, the J gene TRBJ2-1; D may be TRBD1 (6 bases). The germline CDR1 and CDR2 sequences are MNHNS and SASEGT. V lost 0 bases to trimming and J lost 14 bases, with 20 bases between them. This CDR3 has 15 amino acids. CDR3 in DNA: TGTGCCAGCAGTGAAGCGCTTCAGGTGGTACAGGGTGAGTTCTTC. Its translation is CASSEALQVVQGEFF.

The gene calls are TRBV28 and TRBJ1-4; D uncertain. CDR1 and CDR2 (germline): MDHEN, SYDVKM. CDR3 length: 14 amino acids. The V gene lost 6 bases and the J gene lost 7 bases, with 15 bases spanning the gap. CDR3 in DNA: TGTGCCAGCAGCCTTCCCCCCGCCCCTGAAAAACTGTTTTTT. Protein: CASSLPPAPEKLFF. The full variable domain, in which reference TRBV28 and TRBJ1-4 provide the parts outside the CDR3, is DVKVTQSSRYLVKRTGEKVFLECVQDMDHENMFWYRQDPGLGLRLIYFSYDVKMKEKGDIPEGYSVSREKKERFSLILESASTNQTSMYLCASSLPPAPEKLFFGSGTQLSVL.

The chain carries TRBV25-1 and TRBJ2-3; 11 bases match TRBD2. V was clipped by 6 bases and J by 4 bases; unmatched bases: 3. CDR1 and CDR2 (germline): MGHDK, SYGVNS. This CDR3 has 14 amino acids. CDR3 nucleotides: TGTGCCAGCAGGCTTAGCGGGAGGGCAGATACGCAGTATTTT. Encoded protein: CASRLSGRADTQYF.

The chain combines TRBV6-1 with TRBJ2-3, with D possibly TRBD2 on 5 matching bases. The CDR3 has 14 amino acids. Germline CDR1 is MNHNS and CDR2 is SASEGT. V was pared by 3 bases and J by 2 bases, with 9 bases between. The CDR3 sequence is CASSESGYTDTQYF. DNA of the CDR3: TGTGCCAGCAGTGAGAGCGGATACACAGATACGCAGTATTTT.

This clone occurred a few times. This sequence joins TRBV12-5 and TRBJ2-2; D gene unclear. This CDR3 has 14 amino acids. V was trimmed by 7 bases and J by 0 bases, leaving 9 bases between them. Germline assignment: CDR1 LGHNT and CDR2 FRNRAP. As DNA, the CDR3 is TGTGCTAGTGCCCTAAACGCGAACACCGGGGAGCTGTTTTTT. Residues: CASALNANTGELFF. Together with reference TRBV12-5 and TRBJ2-2, the CDR3 gives the full variable domain: DARVTQTPRHKVTEMGQEVTMRCQPILGHNTVFWYRQTMMQGLELLAYFRNRAPLDDSGMPKDRFSAEMPDATLATLKIQPSEPRDSAVYFCASALNANTGELFFGEGSRLTVL.

As for this clone: The same CDR3 can be traced to other DNA sequences in this sample. This rearrangement joins TRBV7-2 to TRBJ2-7; D gene uncertain. Germline V CDR1 and CDR2: SGHTA, FQGNSA. Trimming removed 1 base at V and 0 bases at J, with 7 bases between. The CDR3 spans 14 residues. The CDR3 region is CASSLDHASYEQYF. In DNA form, the CDR3 reads TGTGCCAGCAGCTTAGATCACGCCTCCTACGAGCAGTACTTC.

CDR3 in amino acids: CASSETDPNTEAFF. CDR3 nucleotides: TGTGCCAGCAGCGAGACAGACCCGAACACTGAAGCTTTCTTT. The chain couples TRBV9 to TRBJ1-1, with TRBD1 as a possible D gene (5 bases). The germline V gene has CDR1 SGDLS and CDR2 YYNGEE. Trimming left V 3 bases short and J 1 base short, with 10 bases between. This CDR3 is built from 14 residues.

The count of this clone is one. The rearrangement links TRBV28 to TRBJ2-7, with 12 bases matching TRBD2. V trimming: 7 bases; J trimming: 7 bases; junction bases outside the gene matches: 11. The germline V gene has CDR1 MDHEN and CDR2 SYDVKM. CDR3 length: 15 residues. The CDR3 sequence is CASKPTSGRLTEQYF. DNA of the CDR3: TGTGCCAGCAAACCTACTAGCGGGAGGCTGACAGAGCAGTACTTC.

V gene TRBV4-3 combines with J gene TRBJ2-1, with D unresolved. The V end lost 3 bases, the J end lost 5 bases, and 8 bases lay between the germline ends. CDR1 and CDR2 (germline): LGHNA, YSLEER. The CDR3 spans 13 residues. In DNA, the CDR3 is TGCGCCAGCAGCCAGGAGTTCCACAATGAGCAGTTCTTC. This gives the protein CASSQEFHNEQFF.

This chain connects TRBV5-8 to TRBJ1-2; D unresolved. Trimming pared 5 bases from V and 1 base from J, leaving 9 bases between. The germline V gene has CDR1 SGHTS and CDR2 YDEGEE. This CDR3 spans 13 amino acids. CDR3 bases: TGTGCCAGCAGGAGCATTGGTAACTATGGCTACACCTTC. Protein product: CASRSIGNYGYTF.

V gene TRBV28 combines with J gene TRBJ1-1; tentatively, D is TRBD1 (5 bases). Germline V lookup: CDR1 MDHEN, CDR2 SYDVKM. Between the trimmed V and J ends, which lost 3 bases and 10 bases, there was a span of 9 bases. The CDR3 contains 11 residues. The DNA of the CDR3 is TGTGCCAGCAGTTTTATGAGGGGAGCTTTCTTT. Translating gives CASSFMRGAFF.

In the case of this clone: At one end, the junction sequence differs from germline, possibly due to a read error. The chain employs TRBV4-3 and TRBJ1-1; TRBD1 is a possible D gene (6 bases). The CDR3 consists of 16 residues. Germline V lookup: CDR1 LGHNA, CDR2 YSLEER. The CDR3 spells CAGSQDSGGARTEAFF. The DNA for the CDR3 is TGCGCCGGCAGCCAAGATTCGGGGGGGGCGAGGACTGAAGCTTTCTTT.

The chain couples TRBV5-4 to TRBJ1-2; the D gene is possibly TRBD1 (6 bases). Germline CDR1 SGHNT, CDR2 YYREEE (reference sequence). The CDR3 is 14 amino acids. The V gene lost 3 bases and the J gene lost 3 bases, with 12 bases spanning the gap. The CDR3 loop reads CASSSKQGYYGYTF. The CDR3, as DNA: TGTGCCAGCAGCTCGAAACAGGGTTACTATGGCTACACCTTC.

This rearrangement joins TRBV29-1 to TRBJ2-5, with D hard to call. Germline V gene sequence: CDR1 SQVTM, CDR2 ANQGSEA. Between the trimmed V and J ends, which lost 5 bases and 1 base, there was a span of 11 bases. This CDR3 contains 13 residues. The CDR3 DNA reads TGCAGCGTTAGTCAACAGATCCAAGAGACCCAGTACTTC. Translated, it gives CSVSQQIQETQYF.

V is TRBV7-8 and J is TRBJ1-5; D remains ambiguous. The CDR3 extends over 12 amino acids. V lost 3 bases and J lost 3, with 3 bases in between. Germline V CDR1 and CDR2: SGHVS, FQNEAQ. CDR3 in DNA: TGTGCCAGCAGCTTTACCAATCAGCCCCAGCATTTT. This translates into CASSFTNQPQHF.

The rearrangement links TRBV5-4 to TRBJ2-2, with D possibly matching TRBD2 (6 bases). Trimming took off 0 bases at V and 2 bases at J, with 14 bases between the two ends. The CDR3 spans 17 residues. The germline gives CDR1 SGHNT, CDR2 YYREEE (reference sequence). This CDR3 reads CASSLAMGTPNTGELFF. In DNA form, the CDR3 reads TGTGCCAGCAGCTTGGCCATGGGGACTCCCAACACCGGGGAGCTGTTTTTT.

This chain uses TRBV30 with TRBJ1-2; D uncertain. Per germline, CDR1 GTSNPN and CDR2 SVGIG (reference sequence). V was trimmed by 8 bases and J by 8 bases, leaving 21 bases between them. CDR3 size: 13 residues. In DNA form, the CDR3 reads TGTGCCCTTGAGGTGGTCCGGGTCGGAGGCTACACCTTC. The encoded protein is CALEVVRVGGYTF.

The chain combines TRBV19 with TRBJ2-1; 10 nucleotides line up with TRBD2. The CDR3 length is 15 residues. The V gene end was trimmed by 4 bases and the J gene end by 6 bases; junction bases not matched to a gene: 6. The germline CDR1 and CDR2 sequences are LNHDA and SQIVND (reference sequence). The CDR3 nucleotides are TGTGCCAGTAGTACCCAAGCGGGAGGGATCAATGAGCAGTTCTTC. This codes for CASSTQAGGINEQFF.

The chain joins TRBV6-1 to TRBJ2-3, with D perhaps matching TRBD1 (5 bases). The V end was cut by 0 bases, the J end by 6 bases, with 13 bases between. Per germline, CDR1 MNHNS and CDR2 SASEGT. The CDR3 runs 15 residues. DNA for the CDR3: TGTGCCAGCAGTGAAGCGTCAGGGTCGGGCGATACGCAGTATTTT. Translating gives CASSEASGSGDTQYF.

The gene calls are TRBV6-1 and TRBJ1-5, with D perhaps matching TRBD1 (6 bases). This CDR3 contains 16 residues. Germline CDR1 is MNHNS and CDR2 is SASEGT. Trimming cost V 1 base and J 3 bases, with 13 bases left between them. The CDR3 bases are TGTGCCAGCAGTGAAGACGGAACAGGGCCCAATCAGCCCCAGCATTTT. Translating gives CASSEDGTGPNQPQHF.

This rearrangement joins TRBV7-2 to TRBJ2-7; 8 bases line up with TRBD2. Trimming took 5 bases from V and 1 from J; bases not matched to a gene: 7. This CDR3 is 15 amino acids long. Germline CDR1 and CDR2: SGHTA and FQGNSA. The CDR3 loop is CASSPGLAHSYEQYF. In nucleotides, the CDR3 is TGTGCCAGCAGCCCTGGACTAGCCCATTCCTACGAGCAGTACTTC.